A single sample is the source of the 21 T cell receptor beta chains below, sequenced in a study of T cell responses to AZD1222 COVID-19 vaccine. Data came from immunoSEQ multiplex PCR; TCRdb stores just in-frame clones and leaves some out. The sample shows 140,000 to 150,000 clones, approximately 91% of them seen only once. The material sequenced was peripheral blood, taken 28 days after the second AZD1222 dose. Receptors originate from an adult who received the AZD1222 COVID-19 vaccine.

This sequence joins TRBV7-8 and TRBJ2-7, with D perhaps matching TRBD1 (5 bases). CDR3 length: 14 residues. Looked up from germline, CDR1 is SGHVS and CDR2 is FQNEAQ. V was shortened by 3 bases and J by 1 base, with 10 bases between the two germline ends. CDR3 loop: CASSFTQGSYEQYF. The CDR3 DNA follows: TGTGCCAGCAGCTTCACCCAGGGATCCTACGAGCAGTACTTC.

V usage is TRBV6-5 and J usage is TRBJ2-2, with 8 bases lining up with TRBD1. Germline lookup yields CDR1 MNHEY and CDR2 SVGAGI. With 6 bases clipped from V and 2 bases from J, the junction kept 5 bases outside the gene matches. The CDR3 covers 15 residues. CDR3 residues: CASRGTGGNTGELFF. The DNA for the CDR3 is TGTGCCAGCAGGGGAACAGGGGGAAACACCGGGGAGCTGTTTTTT.

The V call is TRBV18, the J call TRBJ1-1; TRBD1 aligns across 10 bases. V trimming: 4 bases; J trimming: 0 bases; junction bases outside the gene matches: 11. Germline CDR1 KGHSH, CDR2 LQKENI. The CDR3 spans 18 residues. The CDR3 loop is CASSRLPGQGTMNTEAFF. Here the CDR3 DNA reads TGTGCCAGCTCACGACTCCCGGGACAGGGGACCATGAACACTGAAGCTTTCTTT. The variable domain in full, with the rest retrieved from reference TRBV18 and TRBJ1-1, is NAGVMQNPRHLVRRRGQEARLRCSPMKGHSHVYWYRQLPEEGLKFMVYLQKENIIDESGMPKERFSAEFPKEGPSILRIQQVVRGDSAAYFCASSRLPGQGTMNTEAFFGQGTRLTVV.

This sequence joins TRBV7-6 and TRBJ2-3; D is perhaps TRBD1 or TRBD2 (6 bases each). This CDR3 has 14 amino acids. The V end was cut by 5 bases, the J end by 7 bases, with 16 bases between. Looked up from germline, CDR1 is SGHVS and CDR2 is FNYEAQ. Here the CDR3 reads CASSPRRGEHTQYF. CDR3 DNA: TGTGCCAGCAGCCCGCGTAGGGGGGAGCATACGCAGTATTTT.

This chain joins TRBV30 and TRBJ1-2; perhaps TRBD1 as D (6 bases). CDR3 length: 13 residues. The V end lost 3 bases, the J end lost 8 bases, and 16 bases lay between the germline ends. Germline V gene data show CDR1 as GTSNPN and CDR2 as SVGIG (reference sequence). The CDR3 DNA is TGTGCCTGGAGGCTGACAGGCGGTCCCGGCTACACCTTC. Protein sequence: CAWRLTGGPGYTF.

The chain carries TRBV19 and TRBJ2-7; TRBD2 matches at 8 bases. Looked up from germline, CDR1 is LNHDA and CDR2 is SQIVND (reference sequence). The CDR3 length is 14 residues. The ends lost 3 bases at V and 3 bases at J; junction bases unmatched: 4. CDR3 bases: TGTGCCAGTAGTATGTACGGGACTAGCTACGAGCAGTACTTC. Amino acids: CASSMYGTSYEQYF.

This clone was observed once. The chain employs TRBV19 and TRBJ2-7, with D perhaps TRBD1 or TRBD2 (5 bases each). The CDR3 is 14 residues long. Germline assignment: CDR1 LNHDA and CDR2 SQIVND (reference sequence). Trimming stripped 5 bases from V and 4 bases from J, with 15 bases between. CDR3 region: CASSSTGRGYEQYF. CDR3 DNA sequence: TGTGCCAGTAGTTCCACAGGACGGGGTTACGAGCAGTACTTC.

V usage is TRBV2 and J usage is TRBJ2-7; tentatively, D is TRBD2 (5 bases). This CDR3 contains 15 residues. The V and J ends lost 1 base and 7 bases respectively, with 17 bases between them. Germline lookup yields CDR1 SNHLY and CDR2 FYNNEI. The CDR3: CASSEGQVAPGEQYF. Here the CDR3 DNA reads TGTGCCAGCAGTGAAGGGCAGGTGGCCCCGGGGGAGCAGTACTTC.

This clone occurred once. The chain has TRBV3-1 (or the pseudogene TRBV3-2) and TRBJ1-1; D is undetermined. Trimming pared 4 bases from V and 5 bases from J, leaving 11 bases between. The CDR3 runs to 13 residues. Germline CDR1 is LGHDT and CDR2 is YNNKEL (reference sequence). CDR3 coding DNA: TGTGCCAGCAGCCCCCTGGAGATGACTGAAGCTTTCTTT. It specifies CASSPLEMTEAFF.

CDR3 DNA: TGTGCCAGCCCCCTTACAGCTTTCTTT. This sequence encodes CASPLTAFF. The chain joins TRBV12-1 to TRBJ1-1. TRBV12-1 is an annotated pseudogene. This CDR3 has 9 residues.

This clone showed up just once. The chain has TRBV5-4 and TRBJ1-1; D possibly corresponds to TRBD1 (6 bases). Trimming took 3 bases from V and 1 from J, leaving 10 bases between them. Germline V gene sequence: CDR1 SGHNT, CDR2 YYREEE (reference sequence). The CDR3 consists of 14 residues. CDR3 residues: CASSSGQWNTEAFF. As DNA, the CDR3 is TGTGCCAGCAGCTCCGGACAGTGGAACACTGAAGCTTTCTTT.

This clone was recorded once. The chain recombines TRBV5-5 with TRBJ1-1; 9 bases are a match to TRBD1. V was pared by 7 bases and J by 6 bases, with 7 bases of the junction left unmatched. This CDR3 is 13 amino acids long. The germline V gene has CDR1 SGHKS and CDR2 YYEKEE (reference sequence). The CDR3 nucleotides read TGTGCCAGCGGAGACAGGGGGTATTCTGAAGCTTTCTTT. It yields the protein CASGDRGYSEAFF.

This clone was picked up a small number of times. This sequence joins TRBV6-5 and TRBJ1-1; D is possibly TRBD1 (6 bases). Germline V gives CDR1 MNHEY, CDR2 SVGAGI. Trimming took 5 bases from V and 9 from J, leaving 13 bases between them. The CDR3 totals 12 residues. This CDR3 reads CASSKQGRKAFF. DNA of the CDR3: TGTGCCAGCAGTAAACAGGGACGAAAAGCTTTCTTT.

CDR3 in DNA: TGTGCCAGTAGTACTGATGGGAGGTGGACCGCTGAAGCTTTCTTT. It yields the protein CASSTDGRWTAEAFF. V and J are TRBV19 and TRBJ1-1, with D unresolved. Per the germline V gene, CDR1 is LNHDA and CDR2 is SQIVND (reference sequence). The CDR3 spans 15 residues. The V gene lost 4 bases and the J gene lost 6 bases, with 18 bases spanning the gap.

This chain joins TRBV2 and TRBJ1-4; no definite D call. Trimming removed 5 bases from V and 0 bases from J, with 4 bases in between. CDR3 length: 13 residues. In germline, CDR1 is SNHLY, CDR2 FYNNEI. This chain's CDR3 is CASSPSTNEKLFF. CDR3 coding DNA: TGTGCCAGCAGTCCGTCAACTAATGAAAAACTGTTTTTT.

The chain has TRBV5-5 and TRBJ2-3; TRBD2 agrees at 7 bases. The CDR3 is made up of 14 amino acids. V shed 0 bases, J shed 3 bases, and the junction held 1 base outside the gene matches. CDR1 is SGHKS, CDR2 YYEKEE, per germline (reference sequence). The CDR3 DNA sequence: TGTGCCAGCAGCTTGGGGGAGGGGACAGATACGCAGTATTTT. This gives the protein CASSLGEGTDTQYF.

CDR3 protein: CASSPPPLNYGYTF. CDR3 DNA: TGTGCCAGCTCACCACCCCCTCTAAATTATGGCTACACCTTC. V is TRBV18 and J is TRBJ1-2, with D unresolved. V lost 0 bases to trimming and J lost 5 bases, with 10 bases between them. The CDR3 consists of 14 residues. The germline V gene encodes CDR1 KGHSH and CDR2 LQKENI.

The gene calls are TRBV5-4 and TRBJ1-1, with a possible D match to TRBD1 (5 bases). V was shortened by 0 bases and J by 3 bases, with 9 bases between the two germline ends. CDR3 length: 14 residues. Germline V gene sequence: CDR1 SGHNT, CDR2 YYREEE (reference sequence). CDR3 loop: CASSLVRGDTEAFF. CDR3 nucleotide sequence: TGTGCCAGCAGCTTGGTAAGAGGGGACACTGAAGCTTTCTTT.

The chain carries TRBV21-1 and TRBJ1-1. TRBV21-1 constitutes a pseudogene. The CDR3 extends over 12 amino acids. The CDR3 nucleotides read TGTGCCAGCAGCAAGCGAAACACTGAAGCTTTCTTT. This sequence encodes CASSKRNTEAFF.

The gene calls are TRBV6-5 and TRBJ1-1, with D hard to call. Germline assignment: CDR1 MNHEY and CDR2 SVGAGI. The V gene lost 6 bases and the J gene lost 0 bases, with 8 bases spanning the gap. This CDR3 spans 13 amino acids. Written as DNA, the CDR3 is TGTGCCAGCAGCTATACAGTGAACACTGAAGCTTTCTTT. Protein: CASSYTVNTEAFF.

V usage is TRBV2 and J usage is TRBJ1-6; D might be TRBD1 (5 bases). CDR3 size: 13 residues. Germline assignment: CDR1 SNHLY and CDR2 FYNNEI. The V end was cut by 6 bases, the J end by 4 bases, with 7 bases between. CDR3 amino acids: CASRGRYNSPLHF. The CDR3 region has the DNA TGTGCCAGCAGGGGACGTTATAATTCACCCCTCCACTTT.